What follows are 11 T cell receptor beta chains derived from one specimen sequenced in a study. TCRdb reprocessed the 5' RACE reads with MiXCR, giving one entry per CDR3 protein. The data contain tens of thousands of distinct CDR3 sequences, just under 30% of them singletons. What was sequenced was memory CD4+ T cells sorted from a lymph node. The sample's subset: memory CD4+ T cells, CD4+CD45RO+CD25-. These receptors all come from a female donor with breast cancer.

This clonotype was detected only a few times. The chain combines TRBV4-3 with TRBJ1-3; D unclear. CDR1 LGHNA and CDR2 YSLEER come from the germline V gene. This CDR3 region has 12 residues. Trimming left V 4 bases short and J 0 bases short, with 1 base between. The DNA for the CDR3 is TGCGCCAGCAGCCCCTCTGGAAACACCATATATTTT. Amino acids: CASSPSGNTIYF.

This rearrangement joins TRBV5-1 to TRBJ2-2; D unresolved. Per germline, CDR1 SGHRS and CDR2 YFSETQ. There are 17 residues in the CDR3. Trimming pared 1 base from V and 0 bases from J, leaving 13 bases between. DNA of the CDR3: TGCGCCAGCAGCTTGACCCCGACCGAAACGAACACCGGGGAGCTGTTTTTT. This translates into CASSLTPTETNTGELFF.

V and J are TRBV6-2 or TRBV6-3 and TRBJ2-2, with TRBD1 matching 8 bases. Germline V lookup: CDR1 MNHEY, CDR2 SVGEGT. V lost 5 bases and J lost 3; bases outside the gene matches: 8. CDR3 size: 16 residues. The CDR3 DNA sequence: TGTGCCAGCAGTCCCCTGACAGGGGAGCACACCGGGGAGCTGTTTTTT. Encoded protein: CASSPLTGEHTGELFF.

This clonotype was counted many times. V gene TRBV5-1 combines with J gene TRBJ2-7, with D hard to call. There are 13 residues in the CDR3. The V end lost 0 bases, the J end lost 6 bases, and 10 bases lay between the germline ends. Per the germline V gene, CDR1 is SGHRS and CDR2 is YFSETQ. This chain's CDR3 is CASSLEVPLEQYF. For the CDR3, the DNA is TGCGCCAGCAGCTTGGAGGTCCCTCTCGAGCAGTACTTC.

In the case of this clonotype: The final CDR3 position lacks the conserved phenylalanine or tryptophan, pointing to a likely read error. V and J are TRBV5-5 and TRBJ1-6; 8 bases align to TRBD1. The CDR3 is 15 residues long. CDR1 and CDR2 from the germline V gene are SGHKS and YYEKEE (reference sequence). Unmatched junction bases numbered 5, after V lost 3 bases and J lost 6 bases. The CDR3 loop is CASSWTGMSNSPLHS. CDR3 nucleotides: TGTGCCAGCAGCTGGACAGGGATGAGTAATTCACCCCTCCACTCT.

There are a few counts of this clonotype. V gene TRBV12-3 or TRBV12-4 combines with J gene TRBJ2-7, with 8 bases that match TRBD1. V was clipped by 5 bases and J by 3 bases; unmatched bases: 9. The CDR3 sequence is 15 residues long. Here the CDR3 reads CASSDRGLLGYEQYF. The CDR3 coding sequence is TGTGCCAGCAGTGACAGGGGCCTCTTGGGCTACGAGCAGTACTTC.

The chain links TRBV6-5 to TRBJ2-5; perhaps TRBD1 as D (5 bases). The CDR3 is 15 residues long. The V and J ends lost 0 bases and 1 base respectively, with 9 bases between them. Germline loops: CDR1 MNHEY, CDR2 SVGAGI. The chain's CDR3 is CASSYSGRGQETQYF. The CDR3 DNA sequence: TGTGCCAGCAGTTACTCGGGAAGGGGCCAAGAGACCCAGTACTTC.

For the CDR3, the DNA is TGCAGCGTGGTCCTGCGCCCTGGAAACACCATATATTTT. As protein: CSVVLRPGNTIYF. The V gene is TRBV29-1, the J gene TRBJ1-3; no clear D gene. Germline values: CDR1 SQVTM, CDR2 ANQGSEA. V was shortened by 6 bases and J by 2 bases, with 11 bases between the two germline ends. The CDR3 is made up of 13 amino acids.

V usage is TRBV5-1 and J usage is TRBJ1-1; tentative D call: TRBD1 (6 bases). Trimming took off 1 base at V and 4 bases at J, with 14 bases between the two ends. This CDR3 has 15 amino acids. Per germline, CDR1 SGHRS and CDR2 YFSETQ. The CDR3 spells CASSLTGLPITEAFF. CDR3 in DNA: TGCGCCAGCAGCTTGACAGGGCTACCGATCACTGAAGCTTTCTTT.

V is TRBV4-2 and J is TRBJ2-5, with D possibly TRBD2 on 6 matching bases. Germline values: CDR1 LGHNA, CDR2 YNFKEQ. V shed 1 base and J shed 5 bases, with 14 bases lying between them. The CDR3 is made up of 15 amino acids. CDR3 nucleotides: TGTGCCAGCAGCCAAGTTGGGGGGTCGCAGGAGACCCAGTACTTC. Translating gives CASSQVGGSQETQYF.

The V call is TRBV19, the J call TRBJ2-1, with 9 bases fitting TRBD2. CDR1 is LNHDA and CDR2 is SQIVND in the germline V gene (reference sequence). The junction had 17 bases not matched to a gene; V was cut back by 6 bases and J by 2 bases. The length of the CDR3 is 19 residues. The CDR3 sequence: CASRSDGTSIRSAYNEQFF. The CDR3 region has the DNA TGTGCCAGTAGGTCGGACGGGACTAGCATTCGGAGCGCCTACAATGAGCAGTTCTTC.